This entry lists 6 T cell receptor beta chains sequenced from one sample in a study of technical replicates of blood from a few donors. Profiled with immunoSEQ multiplex PCR; TCRdb holds only in-frame clones, not every one. The data hold tens of thousands of clones, with around nine tenths observed a single time. Sequencing was done on a sample of T cells isolated from PBMCs. The receptors shown here come from a human donor in good health.

The V call is TRBV9, the J call TRBJ2-3, with TRBD2 matching over 8 bases. Looked up from germline, CDR1 is SGDLS and CDR2 is YYNGEE. The CDR3 totals 16 residues. After removal of 2 bases from V and 2 bases from J, the junction contained 7 bases not matched to a gene. The CDR3 DNA is TGTGCCAGCAGCGTGAACTGGCGGGGGGACACAGATACGCAGTATTTT. This gives the protein CASSVNWRGDTDTQYF.

The chain has TRBV6-1 and TRBJ2-1; perhaps TRBD1 as D (6 bases). From germline, CDR1 is MNHNS and CDR2 SASEGT. V lost 4 bases to trimming and J lost 4 bases, with 20 bases between them. This CDR3 has 17 residues. CDR3 in amino acids: CASSATDRPFFYNEQFF. CDR3 coding DNA: TGTGCCAGCAGTGCTACAGACAGGCCGTTTTTTTACAATGAGCAGTTCTTC.

The gene calls are TRBV6-6 and TRBJ2-5; D not resolved. This CDR3 has 15 amino acids. CDR1 and CDR2 (germline): MNHNY, SVGAGI (reference sequence). Trimming left V 10 bases short and J 1 base short, with 19 bases between. The CDR3 is CATIEIPRSQETQYF. The DNA of the CDR3 is TGTGCCACCATAGAGATTCCCCGGTCCCAAGAGACCCAGTACTTC.

The chain recombines TRBV28 with TRBJ2-7; 11 nucleotides match TRBD2. This CDR3 has 14 residues. Germline loops: CDR1 MDHEN, CDR2 SYDVKM. The J segment lost 4 bases and the V segment lost 6 bases, leaving 5 bases of the junction unmatched. CDR3 coding DNA: TGTGCCAGCAGGTCACTAGCGGGAGCTTACGAGCAGTACTTC. It is translated as CASRSLAGAYEQYF.

This chain links TRBV6-5 with TRBJ1-2; D perhaps matches TRBD1 (6 bases). The CDR3 is 15 amino acids. With 5 bases removed from V and 3 bases from J, the gap between germline ends came to 16 bases. Germline loops: CDR1 MNHEY, CDR2 SVGAGI. In DNA, the CDR3 is TGTGCCAGCAGTCCTCTAGGGGGGGAAGACTATGGCTACACCTTC. It encodes CASSPLGGEDYGYTF.

The chain links TRBV5-4 to TRBJ2-3, with D perhaps matching TRBD2 (5 bases). This CDR3 is built from 12 residues. V lost 10 bases to trimming and J lost 3 bases, with 12 bases between them. From germline, CDR1 is SGHNT and CDR2 YYREEE (reference sequence). CDR3 protein: CAVTSLTDTQYF. In DNA, the CDR3 is TGTGCCGTCACTAGTTTGACAGATACGCAGTATTTT.